What follows is one TCR beta chain and its context. Its antigen is unidentified. The source of the sample is a study of PD-1 blockade in classical Hodgkin lymphoma. Study results and caveats: Complete responders had baseline diversity similar to newly diagnosed patients.

V was clipped by 4 bases and J by 10 bases, with 13 bases between them. The CDR3 sequence is 13 residues long. Germline values: CDR1 MNHEY, CDR2 SVGAGI. Relapse after autologous stem cell transplantation occurred in every patient, and brentuximab vedotin exposure varied. Here immunoSEQ multiplex PCR was the method, and the copy in TCRdb shows in-frame clones only, minus some. The sample includes around 96,000 clones, 65% to 85% seen only once; the top ten take more than 9%. The specimen was peripheral blood mononuclear cells (PBMCs), collected at baseline. The clonotype originates from a human donor with classical Hodgkin lymphoma. V usage is TRBV6-5 and J usage is TRBJ1-4, with D possibly TRBD1 on 6 matching bases. Here the CDR3 DNA reads TGTGCCAGCAGTTCCGACAGGAAGGGAAAACTGTTTTTT. Its protein is CASSSDRKGKLFF.